The 2 T cell receptor beta chains below all came from one sample that was sequenced in a study of cytomegalovirus exposure and HLA in healthy donors. The PCR was carried out with 60 Vbeta primers and 13 Jbeta primers. Profiling relied on immunoSEQ multiplex PCR, and the TCRdb table lists in-frame clones only, not all of them. The table has 200,000 to 250,000 clones, around four fifths seen once; the top ten hold about 0.58%. The source material was PBMCs. Source of these receptors: a woman in her 40s in good health and CMV-seronegative.

This clone has just one count. This chain connects TRBV6-5 to TRBJ1-1; D possibly corresponds to TRBD1 (5 bases). The CDR3 is 15 amino acids. Germline V gene data show CDR1 as MNHEY and CDR2 as SVGAGI. Trimming removed 0 bases from V and 0 bases from J, with 8 bases in between. CDR3 region: CASSYSWGMNTEAFF. The CDR3 DNA sequence: TGTGCCAGCAGTTACTCCTGGGGCATGAACACTGAAGCTTTCTTT.

The CDR3 nucleotides read TGTGCCTGGGGACAGGGCTCTGGGGCCAACGTCCTGACTTTC. Amino acids: CAWGQGSGANVLTF. The chain carries TRBV30 and TRBJ2-6, with 8 bases lining up with TRBD1. The length of the CDR3 is 14 residues. Germline trimming cut 5 bases from V and 0 bases from J; bases unmatched to any gene: 0. Germline V gives CDR1 GTSNPN, CDR2 SVGIG (reference sequence).